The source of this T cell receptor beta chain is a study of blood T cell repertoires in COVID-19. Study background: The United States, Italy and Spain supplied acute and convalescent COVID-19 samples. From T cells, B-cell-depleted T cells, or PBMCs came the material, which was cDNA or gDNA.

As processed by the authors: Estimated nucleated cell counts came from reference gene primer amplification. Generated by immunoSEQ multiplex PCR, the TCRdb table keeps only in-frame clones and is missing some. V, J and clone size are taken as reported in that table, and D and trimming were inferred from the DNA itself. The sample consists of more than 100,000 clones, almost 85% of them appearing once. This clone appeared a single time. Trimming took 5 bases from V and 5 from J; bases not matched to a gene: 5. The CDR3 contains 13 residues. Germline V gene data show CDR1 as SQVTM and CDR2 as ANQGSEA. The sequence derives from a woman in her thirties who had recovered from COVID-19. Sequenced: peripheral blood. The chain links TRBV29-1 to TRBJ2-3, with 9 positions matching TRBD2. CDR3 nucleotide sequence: TGCAGCGTTCTTCCTAGCGGGATAGATACGCAGTATTTT. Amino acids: CSVLPSGIDTQYF.